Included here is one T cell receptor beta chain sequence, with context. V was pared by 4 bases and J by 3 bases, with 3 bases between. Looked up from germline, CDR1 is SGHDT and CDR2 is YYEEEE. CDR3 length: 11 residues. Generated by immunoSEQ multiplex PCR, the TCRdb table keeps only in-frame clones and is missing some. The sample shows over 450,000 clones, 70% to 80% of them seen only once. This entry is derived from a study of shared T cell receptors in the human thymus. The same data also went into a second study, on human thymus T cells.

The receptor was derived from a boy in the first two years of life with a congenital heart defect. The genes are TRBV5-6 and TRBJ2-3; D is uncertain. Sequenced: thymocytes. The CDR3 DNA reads TGTGCCAGCAGCGTAACAGATACGCAGTATTTT. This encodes CASSVTDTQYF. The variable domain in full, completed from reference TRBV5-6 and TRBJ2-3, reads DAGVTQSPTHLIKTRGQQVTLRCSPKSGHDTVSWYQQALGQGPQFIFQYYEEEERQRGNFPDRFSGHQFPNYSSELNVNALLLGDSALYLCASSVTDTQYFGPGTRLTVL.